These 21 T cell receptor beta chains were sequenced from one sample in a study of shared clonotypes between healthy human individuals. Assay used: immunoSEQ multiplex PCR; TCRdb lists only in-frame clones, some missing. This sample has 900,000 to 1,200,000 clones, with 75% to 80% found just once. Specimen: memory CD4+ T cells from PBMCs. Subset reported: CD45RA-negative fraction. The source is a man aged 18 to 30 in good health. Some clones in this sample may be carry-over from other donors' samples.

This clone was seen a handful of times. The chain joins TRBV29-1 to TRBJ1-1, with D possibly TRBD1 on 6 matching bases. The CDR3 loop spans 16 amino acids. Germline loops: CDR1 SQVTM, CDR2 ANQGSEA. V was cut by 3 bases and J by 1 base, with 18 bases left in between. The CDR3 loop reads CSVDLLPGGPNTEAFF. CDR3 DNA sequence: TGCAGCGTTGACTTGCTCCCTGGGGGCCCGAACACTGAAGCTTTCTTT.

The rearrangement uses TRBV30 and TRBJ1-3; a possible D gene is TRBD2 (5 bases). With the DNA end fitting TRBJ2-2 better, the J assignment may be wrong. CDR3 length: 15 residues. CDR1 and CDR2 from the germline V gene are GTSNPN and SVGIG (reference sequence). This CDR3 is CAWSEGPLWTGELFF. The CDR3 nucleotides are TGTGCCTGGAGCGAGGGTCCTTTATGGACCGGGGAGCTGTTTTTT.

The chain has TRBV30 and TRBJ2-1, with 8 bases fitting TRBD2. V dropped 0 bases and J dropped 10; count of bases not matched to a gene: 11. Germline values: CDR1 GTSNPN, CDR2 SVGIG (reference sequence). The CDR3 consists of 15 residues. The CDR3 spells CAWSVLSGSWREQFF. DNA of the CDR3: TGTGCCTGGAGTGTACTAAGCGGGAGTTGGAGGGAGCAGTTCTTC.

As concerns this clone: At the DNA level, this CDR3 is encoded by other sequences in the same sample as well. V is TRBV19 and J is TRBJ2-7; 12 nucleotides agree with TRBD2. The V gene end was trimmed by 9 bases and the J gene end by 2 bases; junction bases not matched to a gene: 5. Germline assignment: CDR1 LNHDA and CDR2 SQIVND (reference sequence). This CDR3 spans 14 amino acids. The CDR3 is CASSRTSGTYEQYF. CDR3 DNA: TGTGCCAGCAGTCGGACTAGCGGGACCTACGAGCAGTACTTC.

The rearrangement uses TRBV30 and TRBJ2-3; possible D gene TRBD2, 5 bases. With 0 bases removed from V and 4 bases from J, the gap between germline ends came to 14 bases. The germline V gene has CDR1 GTSNPN and CDR2 SVGIG (reference sequence). The CDR3 extends over 15 amino acids. CDR3 amino acids: CAWSVLAGKADTQYF. CDR3 nucleotide sequence: TGTGCCTGGAGTGTTTTAGCCGGGAAGGCAGATACGCAGTATTTT.

The chain combines TRBV18 with TRBJ2-5; no clear D gene. Trimming took off 3 bases at V and 5 bases at J, with 16 bases between the two ends. CDR3 length equals 15 residues. CDR1 is KGHSH and CDR2 is LQKENI in the germline V gene. The CDR3 reads CASSPRSMLRETQYF. DNA for the CDR3: TGTGCCAGCTCACCGCGGAGTATGCTGAGGGAGACCCAGTACTTC.

J is TRBJ2-7 and V is TRBV6-1; no definite D call. V was shortened by 6 bases and J by 4 bases, with 13 bases between the two germline ends. Germline CDR1 and CDR2: MNHNS and SASEGT. The CDR3 contains 13 residues. The CDR3 spells CASRNTVRYEQYF. In nucleotides, the CDR3 is TGTGCCAGCAGAAATACGGTGCGGTACGAGCAGTACTTC.

The chain joins TRBV4-2 to TRBJ2-7; D is ambiguous. The CDR3 loop spans 14 amino acids. The germline V gene encodes CDR1 LGHNA and CDR2 YNFKEQ. V gave up 1 base and J gave up 3 bases, with 10 bases separating them. This CDR3 is CASSQVSGVYEQYF. For the CDR3, the DNA is TGTGCCAGCAGCCAAGTCAGTGGGGTCTACGAGCAGTACTTC.

This chain joins TRBV7-3 and TRBJ2-7, with a weak D call TRBD2 (6 bases). The length of the CDR3 is 15 residues. The V end lost 5 bases, the J end lost 1 base, and 15 bases lay between the germline ends. Germline loops: CDR1 SGHTA, CDR2 FQGTGA. The CDR3 DNA is TGTGCCAGCAGCCCGACCAGCGGGCCTTCCTACGAGCAGTACTTC. Translation: CASSPTSGPSYEQYF.

The rearrangement joins TRBV15 to TRBJ2-1; D may be TRBD2 (5 bases). The V gene's germline CDR1 is LNHNV and CDR2 YYDKDF (reference sequence). The V gene lost 0 bases and the J gene lost 4 bases, with 7 bases spanning the gap. The CDR3 is 14 residues long. CDR3 nucleotide sequence: TGTGCCACCAGCAGAGATCGACTATACAATGAGCAGTTCTTC. Amino acids: CATSRDRLYNEQFF. Filled out from reference TRBV15 and TRBJ2-1, the complete variable domain reads DAMVIQNPRYQVTQFGKPVTLSCSQTLNHNVMYWYQQKSSQAPKLLFHYYDKDFNNEADTPDNFQSRRPNTSFCFLDIRSPGLGDTAMYLCATSRDRLYNEQFFGPGTRLTVL.

The chain recombines TRBV30 with TRBJ2-1, with TRBD1 identical over 8 bases. V lost 5 bases and J lost 7; bases outside the gene matches: 10. This CDR3 spans 14 amino acids. Germline V gene sequence: CDR1 GTSNPN, CDR2 SVGIG (reference sequence). The CDR3 sequence: CAWEGTGPGNEQFF. CDR3 sequence (DNA): TGTGCCTGGGAGGGGACAGGCCCCGGGAATGAGCAGTTCTTC.

The rearrangement links TRBV5-4 to TRBJ1-3; tentatively, D is TRBD1 (6 bases). V was shortened by 4 bases and J by 3 bases, with 11 bases between the two germline ends. The CDR3 is made up of 14 amino acids. From germline, CDR1 is SGHNT and CDR2 YYREEE (reference sequence). Written as DNA, the CDR3 is TGTGCCAGCAGCCGGGGACACCTTGGAAACACCATATATTTT. This encodes CASSRGHLGNTIYF.

Turning to this clone: A much larger clone differs by one base, so this may be a read error. The sample contains more than one DNA sequence encoding this CDR3. J is TRBJ1-3 and V is TRBV30; a weak D match, TRBD1 (5 bases). Per the germline V gene, CDR1 is GTSNPN and CDR2 is SVGIG (reference sequence). The CDR3 has 19 amino acids. The CDR3 DNA reads TGTGCCTGGAGGAGAAGAAAGACCGGGACCAACTCATCTGGAAACACTATATATTTT. It specifies CAWRRRKTGTNSSGNTIYF.

The chain is built from TRBV28 and TRBJ2-3; either TRBD1 or TRBD2 may fit D (7 bases each). Germline V gives CDR1 MDHEN, CDR2 SYDVKM. With 7 bases removed from V and 1 base from J, the gap between germline ends came to 15 bases. CDR3 length: 15 amino acids. The CDR3 reads CASKPGGGGTDTQYF. The CDR3 DNA is TGTGCCAGCAAACCAGGGGGGGGAGGCACAGATACGCAGTATTTT.

The chain combines TRBV5-1 with TRBJ1-6, with unresolved D. Germline V gene data show CDR1 as SGHRS and CDR2 as YFSETQ. The CDR3 is made up of 14 amino acids. V lost 4 bases to trimming and J lost 7 bases, with 12 bases between them. For the CDR3, the DNA is TGCGCCAGCAGCCGGGAGTTGGGGAATTCACCCCTCCACTTT. As protein: CASSRELGNSPLHF.

The DNA for the CDR3 is TGTGCCAGCAGCTTACTGGCGGAGAACTATGGCTACACCTTC. Encoded protein: CASSLLAENYGYTF. The chain combines TRBV11-1 with TRBJ1-2; D is uncertain. This CDR3 comprises 14 residues. CDR1 is SGHAT, CDR2 FQDESV, per germline (reference sequence). The V gene lost 2 bases and the J gene lost 2 bases, with 9 bases spanning the gap.

The chain joins TRBV19 to TRBJ1-2, with D possibly being TRBD1 (6 bases). Germline V gene data show CDR1 as LNHDA and CDR2 as SQIVND (reference sequence). The V gene lost 3 bases and the J gene lost 6 bases, with 8 bases spanning the gap. The CDR3 is 12 amino acids. The CDR3 region has the DNA TGTGCCAGTAGTATTTACAGGGATGGCTACACCTTC. Translation: CASSIYRDGYTF.

This chain connects TRBV28 to TRBJ1-2, with TRBD1 matching 7 bases. The ends lost 8 bases at V and 4 bases at J; junction bases unmatched: 10. The germline V gene has CDR1 MDHEN and CDR2 SYDVKM. This CDR3 region has 14 residues. The CDR3 reads CASGTPGGPYGYTF. The CDR3 DNA is TGTGCCAGCGGAACCCCAGGGGGGCCCTATGGCTACACCTTC.

The rearrangement links TRBV9 to TRBJ2-1, with TRBD2 identical over 11 bases. CDR3 length: 15 residues. CDR1 is SGDLS, CDR2 YYNGEE, per germline. Trimming cost V 3 bases and J 4 bases; bases outside gene matches: 3. CDR3: CASSGGLAAYNEQFF. CDR3 in DNA: TGTGCCAGCAGCGGGGGACTAGCGGCTTACAATGAGCAGTTCTTC.

The table lists this clone with a few counts. The V call is TRBV5-6, the J call TRBJ1-5; D call uncertain. The V end lost 0 bases, the J end lost 9 bases, and 7 bases lay between the germline ends. The CDR3 loop spans 12 amino acids. The V gene's germline CDR1 is SGHDT and CDR2 YYEEEE. In DNA, the CDR3 is TGTGCCAGCAGCTTGGCCCCGGGGCCCCAGCATTTT. Protein sequence: CASSLAPGPQHF.

In this sample, this clone turned up once. The chain links TRBV11-3 to TRBJ1-1; 7 nucleotides agree with TRBD1. CDR3 size: 14 residues. Trimming took 4 bases from V and 5 from J; bases not matched to a gene: 7. Germline CDR1 and CDR2: SGHNT and YENEEA. CDR3 in DNA: TGTGCCAGCAGCTCTCGACAGGGAAGGACTGAAGCTTTCTTT. It encodes CASSSRQGRTEAFF.